The 8 T cell receptor beta chains below were found in one sample sequenced in a study of T cells in Graves' hyperthyroidism and ophthalmopathy. The source material, RNA transcripts, was used to amplify TCR beta CDR3 regions. The TCR CDR3 was amplified in a first-round RT-PCR using the HTBI primer set. TCRdb reanalysed the multiplex PCR reads using MiXCR and keeps one entry per CDR3 protein. The repertoire holds under 350,000 distinct CDR3 sequences, with 21% as singletons. Sample: blood. The receptors derive from a woman between 45 and 65 years old with Graves' hyperthyroidism.

This chain connects TRBV7-9 to TRBJ1-5; the D gene is possibly TRBD1 (5 bases). Germline V gene lookup returns CDR1 SEHNR and CDR2 FQNEAQ (reference sequence). This CDR3 is built from 16 residues. The ends were cut back, 5 bases at V and 1 base at J, with 15 bases in the middle. CDR3 loop: CASSPGPIGSNQPQHF. The CDR3 DNA reads TGTGCCAGCAGCCCGGGACCTATTGGGAGCAATCAGCCCCAGCATTTT.

The chain carries TRBV12-3 or TRBV12-4 and TRBJ1-2; 9 bases are shared with TRBD1. Unmatched junction bases numbered 6, after V lost 5 bases and J lost 2 bases. This CDR3 has 15 residues. This CDR3 is CASSTYGQGNYGYTF. For the CDR3, the DNA is TGTGCCAGCAGTACTTACGGACAGGGGAACTATGGCTACACCTTC.

This clonotype showed up just once. The chain combines TRBV20-1 with TRBJ1-2; 7 bases map to TRBD1. V trimming: 0 bases; J trimming: 4 bases; junction bases outside the gene matches: 8. Germline V gene data show CDR1 as DFQATT and CDR2 as SNEGSKA (reference sequence). The CDR3 loop spans 15 amino acids. This CDR3 is CSAREPAGGIYGYTF. The CDR3, as DNA: TGCAGTGCTAGAGAGCCTGCAGGGGGAATCTATGGCTACACCTTC.

This clonotype was observed at least ten times. The genes are TRBV5-1 and TRBJ2-1; 7 nucleotides align to TRBD1. Germline loops: CDR1 SGHRS, CDR2 YFSETQ. The CDR3 has 14 residues. V shed 0 bases, J shed 7 bases, and the junction held 4 bases outside the gene matches. The CDR3 protein is CASSLEYRGNEQFF. In DNA, the CDR3 is TGCGCCAGCAGCTTGGAATACAGGGGAAATGAGCAGTTCTTC.

The chain links TRBV28 to TRBJ2-7; 12 nucleotides align to TRBD1. Trimming cost V 6 bases and J 2 bases; bases outside gene matches: 14. Germline V gene data show CDR1 as MDHEN and CDR2 as SYDVKM. The CDR3 totals 18 residues. The CDR3 region has the DNA TGTGCCAGCAGACCCTTCTCCCGGGACAGGGGGCCCACCTACGAGCAGTACTTC. Amino acids: CASRPFSRDRGPTYEQYF.

This clonotype has a count of ten or more. The chain combines TRBV7-3 with TRBJ2-1; 7 nucleotides line up with TRBD2. Germline V gives CDR1 SGHTA, CDR2 FQGTGA. The trim removed 0 bases at V and 2 bases at J, leaving 4 bases unmatched. The CDR3 spans 16 residues. In nucleotides, the CDR3 is TGTGCCAGCAGCTTAACACCGGGACTACCCTACAATGAGCAGTTCTTC. Protein product: CASSLTPGLPYNEQFF.

This clonotype was seen a handful of times. The chain links TRBV6-1 to TRBJ1-2; D uncertain. V lost 6 bases and J lost 0, with 2 bases in between. Germline CDR1 is MNHNS and CDR2 is SASEGT. CDR3 size: 11 residues. The CDR3: CASRSNYGYTF. The CDR3 DNA reads as TGTGCCAGCAGATCTAACTATGGCTACACCTTC.

The chain is built from TRBV20-1 and TRBJ1-6; possible D gene TRBD1, 6 bases. CDR1 DFQATT and CDR2 SNEGSKA come from the germline V gene (reference sequence). The CDR3 runs 15 residues. V was pared by 6 bases and J by 6 bases, with 18 bases between. Here the CDR3 DNA reads TGCAGTGCCCTGGCGGCCACAGGGCGTAATTCACCCCTCCACTTT. It specifies CSALAATGRNSPLHF.